Shown below are 22 T cell receptor beta chains from a single sample sequenced in a study of control samples from healthy donors and cancer patients. Using immunoSEQ multiplex PCR, the repertoire was profiled, and TCRdb retains in-frame clones only, with some absent. Of some 140,000 clones detected, about 85% appear once; the ten largest clones hold 8% to 9.5%. The specimen was blood. Receptors were obtained from a woman under 40 in good health.

This chain joins TRBV7-2 and TRBJ2-3; TRBD2 matches at 10 bases. From germline, CDR1 is SGHTA and CDR2 FQGNSA. J was trimmed by 2 bases and V by 3 bases; bases with no gene match: 14. The CDR3 loop spans 19 amino acids. CDR3 in DNA: TGTGCCAGCAGCTTGGAACTGTCTAGCGGGAGTCGTTTCACAGATACGCAGTATTTT. It is translated as CASSLELSSGSRFTDTQYF.

The count of this clone is one. This chain connects TRBV10-1 to TRBJ2-7; 9 bases map to TRBD2. Trimming cost V 8 bases and J 9 bases; bases outside gene matches: 8. The germline CDR1 and CDR2 sequences are WNHNN and SYGVQD (reference sequence). The CDR3 covers 12 residues. The CDR3 DNA follows: TGCGCCAGCTCAGCGGGGGGACCTAGGCAGTACTTC. It is translated as CASSAGGPRQYF.

The chain carries TRBV24-1 and TRBJ2-1; 12 nucleotides match TRBD1. Germline CDR1 reads KGHDR; CDR2 reads SFDVKD. The CDR3 extends over 19 amino acids. With 4 bases clipped from V and 4 bases from J, the junction kept 13 bases outside the gene matches. This CDR3 reads CATSDPGTGGSRGYNEQFF. For the CDR3, the DNA is TGTGCCACCAGTGACCCCGGGACAGGGGGCTCTAGAGGGTACAATGAGCAGTTCTTC.

This chain links TRBV6-5 with TRBJ1-1; D gene uncertain. The CDR3 totals 14 residues. Germline CDR1 MNHEY, CDR2 SVGAGI. V lost 2 bases, J lost 4 bases, and 11 bases lay in between. Written as DNA, the CDR3 is TGTGCCAGCAGTTACGGGGATACCGCCACTGAAGCTTTCTTT. Encoded protein: CASSYGDTATEAFF.

The genes are TRBV7-2 and TRBJ2-7; unclear D gene. The V end was cut by 1 base, the J end by 2 bases, with 9 bases between. The CDR3 is 14 residues long. Germline CDR1 is SGHTA and CDR2 is FQGNSA. CDR3 protein: CASSLVNRPYEQYF. CDR3 sequence (DNA): TGTGCCAGCAGCTTAGTCAATAGACCCTACGAGCAGTACTTC.

This chain links TRBV11-2 with TRBJ2-7; D may be TRBD1 or TRBD2 (5 bases each). The CDR3 is 15 residues long. The V gene's germline CDR1 is SGHAT and CDR2 FQNNGV. V dropped 5 bases and J dropped 2 bases, with 16 bases sitting between them. CDR3 in DNA: TGTGCCAGCAGCCCCGACCGGGACCGAGCCTACGAGCAGTACTTC. Its translation: CASSPDRDRAYEQYF.

The V gene is TRBV2, the J gene TRBJ2-2; 7 bases map to TRBD2. Per the germline V gene, CDR1 is SNHLY and CDR2 is FYNNEI. CDR3 length equals 17 residues. The V gene end was trimmed by 6 bases and the J gene end by 0 bases; junction bases not matched to a gene: 10. The CDR3 region is CASRLAFGRTNTGELFF. CDR3 DNA: TGTGCCAGCAGGCTTGCCTTCGGGAGGACGAACACCGGGGAGCTGTTTTTT.

The chain has TRBV4-1 and TRBJ2-3, with 8 bases lining up with TRBD2. J lost 5 bases, V lost 0 bases, and 13 bases had no gene match. The germline V gene has CDR1 MGHRA and CDR2 YSYEKL. The length of the CDR3 is 18 residues. The CDR3 region is CASSQEGPEAGVVDTQYF. Here the CDR3 DNA reads TGCGCCAGCAGCCAAGAGGGCCCTGAAGCGGGAGTGGTAGATACGCAGTATTTT.

The chain links TRBV11-2 to TRBJ2-7; 9 nucleotides align to TRBD2. The CDR3 spans 16 residues. Germline loops: CDR1 SGHAT, CDR2 FQNNGV. V lost 3 bases, J lost 0 bases, and 6 bases stayed unmatched. CDR3 coding DNA: TGTGCCAGCAGCTTCATCCTAGCGGGAAACTCCTACGAGCAGTACTTC. It is translated as CASSFILAGNSYEQYF.

The V gene is TRBV6-5, the J gene TRBJ1-1, with TRBD1 matching 9 bases. The CDR3 loop spans 15 amino acids. The trim removed 6 bases at V and 0 bases at J, leaving 5 bases unmatched. Germline CDR1 reads MNHEY; CDR2 reads SVGAGI. This chain's CDR3 is CASSGTGNLNTEAFF. The CDR3 DNA follows: TGTGCCAGCAGCGGGACAGGGAACTTGAACACTGAAGCTTTCTTT.

This clone is a singleton in its sample. The J gene is TRBJ2-1, the V gene TRBV3-1 (or the pseudogene TRBV3-2); 12 bases map to TRBD2. Losses at the gene ends were 1 base for V and 6 bases for J; bases not matched to a gene: 4. There are 16 residues in the CDR3. Germline V lookup: CDR1 LGHDT, CDR2 YNNKEL (reference sequence). This chain's CDR3 is CASSQGLAGVSNEQFF. CDR3 in DNA: TGTGCCAGCAGCCAAGGACTAGCGGGAGTATCCAATGAGCAGTTCTTC.

In nucleotides, the CDR3 is TGTGCCAGCAGCCCGGGGACAGCCAGCTACAATGAGCAGTTCTTC. It is translated as CASSPGTASYNEQFF. The chain combines TRBV7-2 with TRBJ2-1; TRBD1 aligns across 7 bases. Germline V gene lookup returns CDR1 SGHTA and CDR2 FQGNSA. This CDR3 region has 15 residues. V trimming: 5 bases; J trimming: 3 bases; junction bases outside the gene matches: 7.

V gene TRBV7-8 combines with J gene TRBJ2-2; 13 nucleotides match TRBD2. Trimming cost V 5 bases and J 5 bases; bases outside gene matches: 8. CDR1 and CDR2 from the germline V gene are SGHVS and FQNEAQ. CDR3 length: 17 amino acids. CDR3 residues: CASSRTSGRAETGELFF. DNA for the CDR3: TGTGCCAGCAGCCGCACTAGCGGGAGGGCCGAGACCGGGGAGCTGTTTTTT.

The chain recombines TRBV27 with TRBJ2-5; tentative D call: TRBD1 (5 bases). V lost 11 bases and J lost 5, with 24 bases in between. This CDR3 has 15 amino acids. The germline CDR1 and CDR2 sequences are MNHEY and SMNVEV (reference sequence). DNA of the CDR3: TGTGCCGTAGCCTCCGCAGGGCCCTCCAGGGAGACCCAGTACTTC. Translation: CAVASAGPSRETQYF.

The gene calls are TRBV5-1 and TRBJ2-3; tentatively, D is TRBD2 (6 bases). The germline V gene has CDR1 SGHRS and CDR2 YFSETQ. This CDR3 contains 12 residues. Trimming pared 2 bases from V and 9 bases from J, leaving 10 bases between. CDR3 in amino acids: CASSFFGGTQYF. The CDR3 region has the DNA TGCGCCAGCAGCTTCTTTGGGGGGACGCAGTATTTT.

This clone was counted a single time. The rearrangement uses TRBV7-3 and TRBJ2-2; no definite D call. CDR1 and CDR2 from the germline V gene are SGHTA and FQGTGA. The CDR3 consists of 14 residues. V was pared by 7 bases and J by 0 bases, with 9 bases between. The CDR3 DNA sequence: TGTGCCAGCATGCCCGGCTCGAACACCGGGGAGCTGTTTTTT. Translated, it gives CASMPGSNTGELFF.

The CDR3: CASSTQGTNEKLFF. In DNA, the CDR3 is TGCGCCAGCAGCACACAGGGGACTAATGAAAAACTGTTTTTT. The rearrangement links TRBV5-1 to TRBJ1-4; 7 bases line up with TRBD1. The germline V gene encodes CDR1 SGHRS and CDR2 YFSETQ. CDR3 size: 14 residues. The J segment lost 2 bases and the V segment lost 4 bases, leaving 2 bases of the junction unmatched.

CDR3 nucleotide sequence: TGTGCCAGCAGCAAAGAACCAGTCCAGAACACTGAAGCTTTCTTT. Protein product: CASSKEPVQNTEAFF. The V call is TRBV21-1, the J call TRBJ1-1; TRBD1, the table's D call, was not compared with the DNA. TRBV21-1 is labeled a pseudogene. This CDR3 has 15 amino acids.

The chain uses TRBV4-1 and TRBJ1-2; D call uncertain. Deletions cut 0 bases from V and 8 bases from J, with 13 bases between. Germline loops: CDR1 MGHRA, CDR2 YSYEKL. The CDR3 runs 14 residues. CDR3 amino acids: CASSQENGRLGYTF. For the CDR3, the DNA is TGCGCCAGCAGCCAAGAGAACGGGCGACTGGGCTACACCTTC.

The chain has TRBV30 and TRBJ1-5; D gene ambiguous. The CDR3 sequence is 14 residues long. V lost 5 bases, J lost 5 bases, and 16 bases lay in between. The germline V gene encodes CDR1 GTSNPN and CDR2 SVGIG (reference sequence). The CDR3 sequence: CAWGPDPTDQPQHF. The CDR3 nucleotides are TGTGCCTGGGGACCTGACCCTACCGATCAGCCCCAGCATTTT.

V usage is TRBV29-1 and J usage is TRBJ1-4; the D is unclear. Per germline, CDR1 SQVTM and CDR2 ANQGSEA. The CDR3 contains 11 residues. Trimming shortened V by 5 bases and J by 5 bases, and 6 bases separated the two germline ends. The CDR3 protein is CSVSVNEKLFF. CDR3 DNA sequence: TGCAGCGTTTCGGTGAATGAAAAACTGTTTTTT.

The J gene is TRBJ2-1, the V gene TRBV27; possibly TRBD2 for D (5 bases). Germline V gene sequence: CDR1 MNHEY, CDR2 SMNVEV (reference sequence). The CDR3 runs to 13 residues. Trimming removed 6 bases from V and 0 bases from J, with 6 bases in between. CDR3: CASSGDSYNEQFF. CDR3 in DNA: TGTGCCAGCAGCGGGGACTCCTACAATGAGCAGTTCTTC.